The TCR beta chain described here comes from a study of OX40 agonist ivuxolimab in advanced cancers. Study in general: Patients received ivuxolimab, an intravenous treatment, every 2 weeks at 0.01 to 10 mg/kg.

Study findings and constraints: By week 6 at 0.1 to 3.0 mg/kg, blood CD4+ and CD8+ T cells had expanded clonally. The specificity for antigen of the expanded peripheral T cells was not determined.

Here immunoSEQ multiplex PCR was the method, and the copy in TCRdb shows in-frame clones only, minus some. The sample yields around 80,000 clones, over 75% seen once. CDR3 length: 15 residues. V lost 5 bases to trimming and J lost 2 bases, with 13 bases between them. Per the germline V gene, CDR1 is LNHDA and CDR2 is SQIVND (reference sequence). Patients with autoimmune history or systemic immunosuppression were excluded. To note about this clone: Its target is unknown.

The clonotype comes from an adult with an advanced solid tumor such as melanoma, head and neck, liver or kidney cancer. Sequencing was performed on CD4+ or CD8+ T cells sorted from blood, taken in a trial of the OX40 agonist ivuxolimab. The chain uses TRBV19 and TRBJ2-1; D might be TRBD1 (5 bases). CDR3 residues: CASSSDSRTYNEQFF. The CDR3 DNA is TGTGCCAGTAGTTCAGACAGCCGTACCTACAATGAGCAGTTCTTC. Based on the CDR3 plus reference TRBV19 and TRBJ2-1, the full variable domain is DGGITQSPKYLFRKEGQNVTLSCEQNLNHDAMYWYRQDPGQGLRLIYYSQIVNDFQKGDIAEGYSVSREKKESFPLTVTSAQKNPTAFYLCASSSDSRTYNEQFFGPGTRLTVL.